A single sample is the source of the 10 T cell receptor beta chains below, sequenced in a study of blood T cell repertoires in COVID-19. TCRdb's copy holds only in-frame clones and misses some; the assay was immunoSEQ multiplex PCR. The data contain about 400,000 clones, over 75% of them singletons. The sequencing sample was made of PBMCs or T cells enriched from blood (not recorded which). These receptors all stem from a woman in her thirties or forties with acute COVID-19.

This clone was counted only a few times. CDR3 residues: CASSLSPHRGSSGPGELFF. The DNA of the CDR3 is TGTGCCAGCAGCTTATCCCCCCACAGGGGTTCGAGTGGACCCGGGGAGCTGTTTTTT. V usage is TRBV7-9 and J usage is TRBJ2-2, with 7 nucleotides matching TRBD1. This CDR3 has 19 residues. After removal of 2 bases from V and 6 bases from J, the junction contained 18 bases not matched to a gene. Germline assignment: CDR1 SEHNR and CDR2 FQNEAQ (reference sequence).

The chain links TRBV18 to TRBJ1-1; D may be TRBD1 (6 bases). The CDR3 has 13 residues. In germline, CDR1 is KGHSH, CDR2 LQKENI. V was pared by 8 bases and J by 4 bases, with 14 bases between. The CDR3, as DNA: TGTGCCAGCACAGGGTGGGATGGCACTGAAGCTTTCTTT. It is translated as CASTGWDGTEAFF.

V usage is TRBV27 and J usage is TRBJ1-4; no clear D gene. The CDR3 spans 14 residues. Germline V gene sequence: CDR1 MNHEY, CDR2 SMNVEV (reference sequence). The germline V and J ends were trimmed by 3 bases and 10 bases, with 15 bases remaining between them. The CDR3 coding sequence is TGTGCCAGCAGTTTCGCCCGTATGTCGAGAAAACTGTTTTTT. Protein sequence: CASSFARMSRKLFF.

CDR3: CASSLQGKRGYTF. CDR3 coding DNA: TGTGCCAGCAGCTTACAGGGCAAAAGGGGCTACACCTTC. The chain combines TRBV7-6 with TRBJ1-2; maybe TRBD1 (5 bases). CDR3 length equals 13 residues. Germline CDR1 is SGHVS and CDR2 is FNYEAQ. Deletions cut 2 bases from V and 8 bases from J, with 12 bases between. Based on the CDR3 plus reference TRBV7-6 and TRBJ1-2, the full variable domain is GAGVSQSPRYKVTKRGQDVALRCDPISGHVSLYWYRQALGQGPEFLTYFNYEAQQDKSGLPNDRFSAERPEGSISTLTIQRTEQRDSAMYRCASSLQGKRGYTFGSGTRLTVV.

This clone was picked up a small number of times. This chain joins TRBV2 and TRBJ1-5; no clear D. Germline assignment: CDR1 SNHLY and CDR2 FYNNEI. The V end was cut by 2 bases, the J end by 11 bases, with 13 bases between. The CDR3 extends over 13 amino acids. CDR3 residues: CASSETLAGSQHF. Here the CDR3 DNA reads TGTGCCAGCAGTGAAACCCTAGCGGGGTCCCAGCATTTT.

The sample holds one count of this clone. The chain carries TRBV5-5 and TRBJ1-3; D possibly corresponds to TRBD1 (5 bases). Germline CDR1 SGHKS, CDR2 YYEKEE (reference sequence). Trimming cost V 10 bases and J 0 bases, with 17 bases left between them. There are 15 residues in the CDR3. The CDR3 coding sequence is TGTGCCTCACAAGGGGTTTTCACCTCTGGAAACACCATATATTTT. It encodes CASQGVFTSGNTIYF. Looking up the rest from reference TRBV5-5 and TRBJ1-3 gives the full variable domain: DAGVTQSPTHLIKTRGQQVTLRCSPISGHKSVSWYQQVLGQGPQFIFQYYEKEERGRGNFPDRFSARQFPNYSSELNVNALLLGDSALYLCASQGVFTSGNTIYFGEGSWLTVV.

J is TRBJ2-3 and V is TRBV30, with 10 bases aligning to TRBD2. Germline lookup yields CDR1 GTSNPN and CDR2 SVGIG (reference sequence). This CDR3 spans 15 amino acids. Unmatched junction bases numbered 3, after V lost 1 base and J lost 2 bases. CDR3 DNA: TGTGCCTGGAGTGGGCTAGCGGGGGACACAGATACGCAGTATTTT. This encodes CAWSGLAGDTDTQYF.

The J gene is TRBJ1-5, the V gene TRBV2; 9 bases are a match to TRBD1. CDR3 length: 16 residues. The trim removed 5 bases at V and 7 bases at J, leaving 12 bases unmatched. Germline V gives CDR1 SNHLY, CDR2 FYNNEI. The CDR3 DNA follows: TGTGCCAGCAGTCCCACCGAACAGGGGGCGGGCCAGCCCCAGCATTTT. As protein: CASSPTEQGAGQPQHF.

This clone was detected only once. V and J are TRBV7-9 and TRBJ1-2; 7 bases fit TRBD1. J gave up 2 bases and V 4 bases, and 7 bases lay outside the gene matches. From germline, CDR1 is SEHNR and CDR2 FQNEAQ (reference sequence). The CDR3 is 15 residues long. As DNA, the CDR3 is TGTGCCAGCAGCTCGGGGACAGATTACAACTATGGCTACACCTTC. This translates into CASSSGTDYNYGYTF.

The J gene is TRBJ1-6, the V gene TRBV27; 8 nucleotides match TRBD1. The CDR3 consists of 16 residues. The V and J ends lost 6 bases and 4 bases, in that order; junction bases with no gene match: 8. The germline V gene encodes CDR1 MNHEY and CDR2 SMNVEV (reference sequence). In nucleotides, the CDR3 is TGTGCCAGCAGCCCGAGGACAGGGACATATAATTCACCCCTCCACTTT. Translated, it gives CASSPRTGTYNSPLHF.